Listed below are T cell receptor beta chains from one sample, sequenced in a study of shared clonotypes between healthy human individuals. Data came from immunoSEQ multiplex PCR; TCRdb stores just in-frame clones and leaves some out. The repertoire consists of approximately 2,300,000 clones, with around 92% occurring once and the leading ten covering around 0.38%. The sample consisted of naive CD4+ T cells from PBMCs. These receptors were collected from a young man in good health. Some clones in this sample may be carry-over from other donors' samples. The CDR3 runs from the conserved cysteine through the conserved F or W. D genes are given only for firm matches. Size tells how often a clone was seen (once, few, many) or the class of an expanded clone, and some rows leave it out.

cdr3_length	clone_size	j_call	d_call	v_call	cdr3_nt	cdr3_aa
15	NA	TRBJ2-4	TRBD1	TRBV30	TGTGCCTGGAGCCGGGACAGGACACGGCGGAACATTCAGTACTTC	CAWSRDRTRRNIQYF
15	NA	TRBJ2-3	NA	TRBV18	TGTGCCAGCTCACCACCGGGACTGAGCACAGATACGCAGTATTTT	CASSPPGLSTDTQYF
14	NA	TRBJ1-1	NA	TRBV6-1	TGTGCCAGCAGTGAAGAGGCTTTGAACACTGAAGCTTTCTTT	CASSEEALNTEAFF
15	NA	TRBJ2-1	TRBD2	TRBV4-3	TGCGCCAGCAGCCCGGGACTAGCGAACTACAATGAGCAGTTCTTC	CASSPGLANYNEQFF
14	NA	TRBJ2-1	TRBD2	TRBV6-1	TGTGCCAGCAGGAGCGGACTAGCGGCTAATGAGCAGTTCTTC	CASRSGLAANEQFF
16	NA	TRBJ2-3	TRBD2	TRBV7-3	TGTGCCAGCAGCTTAATACTAGCGGGAGGGCCAGATACGCAGTATTTT	CASSLILAGGPDTQYF
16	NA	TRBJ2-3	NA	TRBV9	TGTGCCAGCAGCCCCCGACAGGCCTCTAGCACAGATACGCAGTATTTT	CASSPRQASSTDTQYF
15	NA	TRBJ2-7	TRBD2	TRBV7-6	TGTGCCAGCAGCACCGTTAGCGGGCGGGCCTACGAGCAGTACTTC	CASSTVSGRAYEQYF
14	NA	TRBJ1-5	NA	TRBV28	TGTGCCAGCAGTTCAGGGTCCAACAATCAGCCCCAGCATTTT	CASSSGSNNQPQHF
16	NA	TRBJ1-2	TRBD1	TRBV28	TGTGCCAGCAGGACACGACAGGGGGCAGGCAACTATGGCTACACCTTC	CASRTRQGAGNYGYTF
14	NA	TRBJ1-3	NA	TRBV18	TGTGCCAGCTCACCAGCCGTTCGGGGAAACACCATATATTTT	CASSPAVRGNTIYF
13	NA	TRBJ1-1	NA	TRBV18	TGTGCCAGCTCGCGGGACCTGAACACTGAAGCTTTCTTT	CASSRDLNTEAFF
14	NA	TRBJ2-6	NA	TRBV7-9	TGTGCCAGCACCCCTGGGGAGGGGGCCAACGTCCTGACTTTC	CASTPGEGANVLTF
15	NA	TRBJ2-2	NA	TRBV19	TGTGCCAGTAGTATCCCCGGCAGGGGAGTCCGGGAGCTGTTTTTT	CASSIPGRGVRELFF
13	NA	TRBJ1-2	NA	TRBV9	TGTGCCAGCAGCGTACAGGGTACCTATGGCTACACCTTC	CASSVQGTYGYTF
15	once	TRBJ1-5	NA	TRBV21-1	TGTGCCAGCAGCAAGGGGACAGGTAGCAATCAGCCCCAGCATTTT	CASSKGTGSNQPQHF
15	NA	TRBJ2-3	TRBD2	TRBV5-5	TGTGCCAGCAGCTTGGGGACTAGCCTGACAGATACGCAGTATTTT	CASSLGTSLTDTQYF
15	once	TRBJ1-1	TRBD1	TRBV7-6	TGTGCCAGCAGCTTAGTATGGGACAGTAACACTGAAGCTTTCTTT	CASSLVWDSNTEAFF
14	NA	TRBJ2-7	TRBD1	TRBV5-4	TGTGCCAGCAACAGCCGGGACAGGGGATACGAGCAGTACTTC	CASNSRDRGYEQYF
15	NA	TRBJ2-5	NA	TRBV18	TGTGCCAGCTCACTCCAACAGGGACCGGGGGAGACCCAGTACTTC	CASSLQQGPGETQYF
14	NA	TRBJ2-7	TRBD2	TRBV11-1	TGTGCCAGCAGCTCTAGCGGGCCCGGGCTCGAGCAGTACTTC	CASSSSGPGLEQYF
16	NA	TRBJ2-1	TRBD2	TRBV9	TGTGCCAGCAGCGGCAGTAGCGGGAGGGCTGACAATGAGCAGTTCTTC	CASSGSSGRADNEQFF
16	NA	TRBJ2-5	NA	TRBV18	TGTGCCAGCTCACCCGGCGCGGGGGACAGCCAAGAGACCCAGTACTTC	CASSPGAGDSQETQYF
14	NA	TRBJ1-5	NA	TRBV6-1	TGTGCCAGTAGGATCGCGGGTACGGGTCAGCCCCAGCATTTT	CASRIAGTGQPQHF
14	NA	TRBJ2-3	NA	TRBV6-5	TGTGCCAGCATCCTCCCTCTAGGTACAGATACGCAGTATTTT	CASILPLGTDTQYF
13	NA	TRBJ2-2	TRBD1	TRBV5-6	TGTGCCAGCAGCTTAGGGACAGCCGGGGAGCTGTTTTTT	CASSLGTAGELFF
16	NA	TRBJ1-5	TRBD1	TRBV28	TGTGCCAGCAGGCCTCTAGACAGGGCGGTCAATCAGCCCCAGCATTTT	CASRPLDRAVNQPQHF
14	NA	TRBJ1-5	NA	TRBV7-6	TGTGCCAGCAGCCCCAACCCGCTCGGTAGTGCCCAGCATTTT	CASSPNPLGSAQHF
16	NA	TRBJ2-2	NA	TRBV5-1	TGCGCCAGCAGCTTGGTCGGAAGGGTCGACACCGGGGAGCTGTTTTTT	CASSLVGRVDTGELFF
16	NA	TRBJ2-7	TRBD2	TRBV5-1	TGCGCCAGCAGCTTCGGACTAGCGGGAGCTGGGTACGAGCAGTACTTC	CASSFGLAGAGYEQYF
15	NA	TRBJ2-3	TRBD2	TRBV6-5	TGTGCCAGCAGTTACTCCGAGCGGGAAGGCGATACGCAGTATTTT	CASSYSEREGDTQYF
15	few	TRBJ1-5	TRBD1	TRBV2	TGTGCCAGCAGTGGCCCGGGACAGGGCAATCAGCCCCAGCATTTT	CASSGPGQGNQPQHF
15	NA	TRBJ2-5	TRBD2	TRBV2	TGTGCCAGCAGTGGGACTAGCGGGAGCGGAGAGACCCAGTACTTC	CASSGTSGSGETQYF
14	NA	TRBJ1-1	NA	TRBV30	TGTGCCTGGAGTGTATTGGTTCAGAACACTGAAGCTTTCTTT	CAWSVLVQNTEAFF
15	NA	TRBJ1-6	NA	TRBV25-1	TGTGCCAGCAGTGCCGCCGACAGCCTTAATTCACCCCTCCACTTT	CASSAADSLNSPLHF
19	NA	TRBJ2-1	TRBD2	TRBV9	TGTGCCAGCAGCGTAGGCCCGGGACTAGCGGGAACCGATTACAATGAGCAGTTCTTC	CASSVGPGLAGTDYNEQFF
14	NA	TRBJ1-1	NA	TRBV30	TGTGCCTGGAGTGTCGGGGGGTCGAACACTGAAGCTTTCTTT	CAWSVGGSNTEAFF
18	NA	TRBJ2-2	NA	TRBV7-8	TGTGCCAGCAGCCCTTCCCTGTGGGTGGGCGCGAACACCGGGGAGCTGTTTTTT	CASSPSLWVGANTGELFF
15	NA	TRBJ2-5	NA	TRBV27	TGTGCCAGCAGTTTATTGGGCAGGGCCGCGGAGACCCAGTACTTC	CASSLLGRAAETQYF
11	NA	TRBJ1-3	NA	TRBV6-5	TGTGCCAGCAGTTATCAGGGCGCCATATATTTT	CASSYQGAIYF
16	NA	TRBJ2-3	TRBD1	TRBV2	TGTGCCAGCAGTGTAACCGGGACAGGAGCCACAGATACGCAGTATTTT	CASSVTGTGATDTQYF
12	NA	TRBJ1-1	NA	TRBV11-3	TGTGCCAGCAGCCGAACCGGGACCGAAGCTTTCTTT	CASSRTGTEAFF
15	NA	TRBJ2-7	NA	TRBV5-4	TGTGCCAGCAGCCCGGATGGACGGCCAGCTTACGAGCAGTACTTC	CASSPDGRPAYEQYF
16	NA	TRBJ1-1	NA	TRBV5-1	TGCGCCAGCAGCCTTGGAAGTAGTAAGGGGAGGACTGAAGCTTTCTTT	CASSLGSSKGRTEAFF
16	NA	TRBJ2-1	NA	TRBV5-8	TGTGCCAGCAGCTTGAAAGGGTATAGCTCCTACAATGAGCAGTTCTTC	CASSLKGYSSYNEQFF
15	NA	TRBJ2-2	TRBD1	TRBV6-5	TGTGCCACACGACAGGGGAGGACCCTCTCCGGGGAGCTGTTTTTT	CATRQGRTLSGELFF
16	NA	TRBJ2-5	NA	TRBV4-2	TGTGCCAGCAGCCAAGAGCTATTGGCGGGATCGGAGACCCAGTACTTC	CASSQELLAGSETQYF
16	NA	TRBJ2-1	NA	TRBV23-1	TGCGCCAGCAGTCAAGAGGCAGGGGAGCCTGTCGATGAGCAGTTCTTC	CASSQEAGEPVDEQFF
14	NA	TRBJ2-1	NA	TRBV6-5	TGTGCCAGCAGTCCACAGGAAAGGAATCACTTTGAGTTCTTC	CASSPQERNHFEFF
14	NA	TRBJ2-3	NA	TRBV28	TGTGCCAGCAGTTTCCCCCCCTCACACCATACGCAGTATTTT	CASSFPPSHHTQYF
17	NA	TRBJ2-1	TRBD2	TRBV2	TGTGCCAGCAGGGTCGCCCCGGGACTAGAATCGGTCAATGAGCAGTTCTTC	CASRVAPGLESVNEQFF
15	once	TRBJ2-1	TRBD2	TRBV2	TGTGCCAGCAGTCTACTAGCGGGAGTAGAAAATGAGCAGTTCTTC	CASSLLAGVENEQFF
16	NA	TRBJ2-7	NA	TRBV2	TGTGCCAGCAGTGAAGCGGGTAGGGGGGGTCCCTACGAGCAGTACTTC	CASSEAGRGGPYEQYF